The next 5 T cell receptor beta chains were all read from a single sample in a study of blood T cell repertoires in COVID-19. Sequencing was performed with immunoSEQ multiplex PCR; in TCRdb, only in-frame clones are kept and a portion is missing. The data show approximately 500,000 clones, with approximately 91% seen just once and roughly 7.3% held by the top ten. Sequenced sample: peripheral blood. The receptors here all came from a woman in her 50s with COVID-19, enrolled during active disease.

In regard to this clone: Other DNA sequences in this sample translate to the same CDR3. The CDR3 region is CASSQDRARGAYEQYF. For the CDR3, the DNA is TGCGCCAGCAGCCAAGATAGGGCCAGGGGCGCCTACGAGCAGTACTTC. This chain links TRBV4-1 with TRBJ2-7, with a weak D call TRBD1 (6 bases). The CDR3 contains 16 residues. Germline V gene lookup returns CDR1 MGHRA and CDR2 YSYEKL. Trimming left V 0 bases short and J 2 bases short, with 14 bases between.

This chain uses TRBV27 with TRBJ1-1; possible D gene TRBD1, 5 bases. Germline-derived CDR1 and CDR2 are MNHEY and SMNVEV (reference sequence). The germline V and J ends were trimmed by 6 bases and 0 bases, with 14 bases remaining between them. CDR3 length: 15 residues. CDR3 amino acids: CASSAGRNMNTEAFF. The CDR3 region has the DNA TGTGCCAGCAGCGCGGGACGGAACATGAACACTGAAGCTTTCTTT.

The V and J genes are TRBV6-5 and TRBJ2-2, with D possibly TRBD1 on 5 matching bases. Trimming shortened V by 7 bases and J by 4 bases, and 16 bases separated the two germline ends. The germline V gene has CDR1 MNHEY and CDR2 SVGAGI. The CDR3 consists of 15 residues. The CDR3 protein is CASTSQGYTTGELFF. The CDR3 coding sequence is TGTGCCAGCACCTCTCAGGGTTACACCACCGGGGAGCTGTTTTTT.

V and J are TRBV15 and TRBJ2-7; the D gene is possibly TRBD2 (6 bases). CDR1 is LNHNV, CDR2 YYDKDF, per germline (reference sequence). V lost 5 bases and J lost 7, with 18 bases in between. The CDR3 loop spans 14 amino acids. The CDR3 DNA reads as TGTGCCACCAGCGTGGGACTCTCGAACGGTGAGCAGTACTTC. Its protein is CATSVGLSNGEQYF.

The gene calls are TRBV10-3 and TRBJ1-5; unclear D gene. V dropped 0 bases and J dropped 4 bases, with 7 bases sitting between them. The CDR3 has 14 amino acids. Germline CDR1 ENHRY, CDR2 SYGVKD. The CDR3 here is CAISESGGNQPQHF. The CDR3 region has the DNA TGTGCCATCAGTGAGTCCGGAGGGAATCAGCCCCAGCATTTT.